This T cell receptor beta chain was retrieved from a study of blood T cells in healthy people across ages. V lost 6 bases, J lost 7 bases, and 19 bases lay in between. Germline V gene lookup returns CDR1 MNHEY and CDR2 SVGEGT. This CDR3 has 15 amino acids. This clonotype was counted a few times. A second PCR, run for about 6 to 11 cycles, used a sample-barcoded 5' primer plus a J-beta primer mix. TCRdb processed the 5' RACE reads anew with MiXCR; each CDR3 protein has one entry. The profile covers 650,000 to 800,000 distinct CDR3 sequences, with 44% appearing a single time and nearly 20% taken by the ten largest.

The TCR sequence derives from a man between 60 and 70 years old in good health. This chain uses TRBV6-2 or TRBV6-3 with TRBJ2-1; D may be TRBD2 (7 bases). The specimen sequenced was blood. CDR3 region: CASSQMGGLRNEQFF. In DNA, the CDR3 is TGTGCCAGCAGCCAAATGGGGGGGCTGAGGAATGAGCAGTTCTTC.